These 29 T cell receptor beta chains originate from one sample sequenced in a study of T-cell memory formation after mild COVID-19 (dated by TCRdb to the early 2020s). The method behind the library was 5' RACE. TCRdb shows the sequencer as Illumina NovaSeq 6000. TCRdb handled the public reads itself, with Q25 trimming in fastp and clone calling in MiXCR, and kept productive beta chains. Merged by CDR3 protein, the rows form single entries marked with the most common genes and DNA. The sample table shows hundreds of thousands of distinct CDR3 sequences, and about an eighth are seen once. Roughly 22% of the sample comes from the top ten. The sample taken for sequencing was PBMCs or a T cell subset sorted from them (not recorded which). These receptors all come from a man aged 18-30 years who had mild COVID-19 (a few samples of this study predate the infection). The sample titles of this study are shuffled in the database, so cell type and time point are left out; the donor was told from shared clones.

To note about this clonotype: This may arise from a read error, as a much more abundant clone is one base away. The chain uses TRBV27 and TRBJ2-4; 9 bases fit TRBD2. Unmatched junction bases numbered 20, after V lost 6 bases and J lost 8 bases. Germline V gene data show CDR1 as MNHEY and CDR2 as SMNVEV (reference sequence). This CDR3 is built from 18 residues. The CDR3 protein is CASRLRIGRGGLVDIQYF. CDR3 DNA sequence: TGTGCCAGCAGATTACGAATCGGGCGGGGGGGTCTTGTCGACATTCAGTACTTC.

The genes are TRBV5-1 and TRBJ2-3, with D possibly being TRBD1 (6 bases). Trimming took off 8 bases at V and 3 bases at J, with 25 bases between the two ends. CDR1 is SGHRS and CDR2 is YFSETQ in the germline V gene. The CDR3 has 17 amino acids. The CDR3 loop is CASRKNLGGTGTDTQYF. CDR3 DNA sequence: TGCGCCAGTCGAAAGAATTTAGGGGGAACCGGGACAGATACGCAGTATTTT.

Notes on this clonotype: At one of its ends the junction is not consistent with the germline gene, which may arise from a read error. This chain uses TRBV12-3 or TRBV12-4 with TRBJ2-5; 9 bases fit TRBD2. The CDR3 has 14 residues. As DNA, the CDR3 is TGTGCCAGCAGCCGGCGGGGGGGCGGAGAGACCAAGTACTTC. Translated: CASSRRGGGETKYF.

This clonotype was counted only a few times. This chain connects TRBV5-5 to TRBJ2-5, with 11 nucleotides matching TRBD2. The CDR3 sequence is 15 residues long. Germline trimming cut 4 bases from V and 4 bases from J; bases unmatched to any gene: 6. Germline assignment: CDR1 SGHKS and CDR2 YYEKEE (reference sequence). The CDR3 is CASSHPSGGSETQYF. The CDR3 bases are TGTGCCAGCAGCCACCCTAGCGGGGGGTCAGAGACCCAGTACTTC.

In this sample, this clonotype turned up a few times. The chain couples TRBV5-1 to TRBJ1-6; D might be TRBD1 (5 bases). V was trimmed by 0 bases and J by 10 bases, leaving 17 bases between them. Germline V gene lookup returns CDR1 SGHRS and CDR2 YFSETQ. The CDR3 extends over 16 amino acids. CDR3 region: CASSLEGELARSPLHF. The CDR3 nucleotides read TGCGCCAGCAGCTTGGAAGGGGAACTAGCTCGGTCACCCCTCCACTTT.

Regarding this clonotype: Relative to the germline gene, one junction end is altered; a read error may explain this. The chain uses TRBV4-3 and TRBJ1-2, with 8 bases identical to TRBD1. The CDR3 is made up of 13 amino acids. Germline-derived CDR1 and CDR2 are LGHNA and YSLEER. CDR3 DNA sequence: TGCGCCAGCAGCCAAGATTGGCAGGGGGCATGCCTCTTC. As protein: CASSQDWQGACLF.

This clonotype was observed a handful of times. The rearrangement uses TRBV20-1 and TRBJ1-3; D is ambiguous. Germline CDR1 DFQATT, CDR2 SNEGSKA (reference sequence). The CDR3 contains 12 residues. The V gene lost 6 bases and the J gene lost 0 bases, with 6 bases spanning the gap. The DNA of the CDR3 is TGCAGTGCCCCCGGCTCTGGAAACACCATATATTTT. This encodes CSAPGSGNTIYF.

This clonotype has a handful of counts. CDR3 sequence reads: CSAVRGKGTEAFF. The CDR3 DNA reads as TGCAGTGCTGTGAGGGGGAAGGGTACTGAAGCTTTCTTT. This chain links TRBV20-1 with TRBJ1-1; D might be TRBD1 (6 bases). The germline gives CDR1 DFQATT, CDR2 SNEGSKA (reference sequence). Between the trimmed V and J ends, which lost 5 bases and 5 bases, there was a span of 15 bases. There are 13 residues in the CDR3.

This clonotype has only a few counts. The chain employs TRBV27 and TRBJ1-1; no definite D call. V shed 8 bases and J shed 5 bases, with 9 bases lying between them. Germline CDR1 reads MNHEY; CDR2 reads SMNVEV (reference sequence). The CDR3 spans 11 residues. CDR3 bases: TGTGCCAGCGTGACACCTACTGAAGCTTTCTTT. Its protein is CASVTPTEAFF.

The rearrangement uses TRBV20-1 and TRBJ2-7, with D perhaps matching TRBD1 or TRBD2 (6 bases each). The CDR3 runs 14 residues. Per germline, CDR1 DFQATT and CDR2 SNEGSKA (reference sequence). The V and J ends lost 0 bases and 4 bases respectively, with 13 bases between them. The DNA of the CDR3 is TGCAGTGCTAGAGATCGGAGGGGGTGGTACGAGCAGTACTTC. Translation gives CSARDRRGWYEQYF.

The chain links TRBV4-2 to TRBJ2-1; 10 positions match TRBD2. After removal of 1 base from V and 2 bases from J, the junction contained 14 bases not matched to a gene. From germline, CDR1 is LGHNA and CDR2 YNFKEQ. This CDR3 is 20 amino acids long. The CDR3 bases are TGTGCCAGCAGCCAAGTTCAAGCGGGGGGGCCGGAGCTCCCCTACAATGAGCAGTTCTTC. Protein product: CASSQVQAGGPELPYNEQFF.

There are a few counts of this clonotype. The chain has TRBV7-2 and TRBJ2-2; 11 nucleotides line up with TRBD2. Germline V gives CDR1 SGHTA, CDR2 FQGNSA. J was trimmed by 6 bases and V by 5 bases; bases with no gene match: 5. The CDR3 totals 15 residues. DNA for the CDR3: TGTGCCAGCAGCCCGGGACTAGCGGTCCCCGGGGAGCTGTTTTTT. This encodes CASSPGLAVPGELFF. The whole variable domain, remainder taken from reference TRBV7-2 and TRBJ2-2, is GAGVSQSPSNKVTEKGKDVELRCDPISGHTALYWYRQSLGQGLEFLIYFQGNSAPDKSGLPSDRFSAERTGGSVSTLTIQRTQQEDSAVYLCASSPGLAVPGELFFGEGSRLTVL.

This clonotype occurred a few times. The chain is built from TRBV5-1 and TRBJ2-7, with TRBD2 as a possible D gene (5 bases). Trimming removed 3 bases at V and 3 bases at J, with 7 bases between. The length of the CDR3 is 12 residues. Germline CDR1 SGHRS, CDR2 YFSETQ. CDR3 nucleotides: TGCGCCAGCAGCTCGGGAATCTACGAGCAGTACGTC. Translating gives CASSSGIYEQYV.

This clonotype was found a few times. V and J are TRBV7-9 and TRBJ1-1; 7 positions match TRBD1. There are 12 residues in the CDR3. Germline loops: CDR1 SEHNR, CDR2 FQNEAQ (reference sequence). The ends lost 6 bases at V and 5 bases at J; junction bases unmatched: 3. Here the CDR3 DNA reads TGTGCCAGCAGGAACAGGGGAACTGAAGCTTTCTTT. Its protein product is CASRNRGTEAFF.

CDR3 nucleotides: TGCGCCAGCAGCCAAGACCATCTTGGCAATCAGCCCCAGCATTTT. Residues: CASSQDHLGNQPQHF. The chain has TRBV4-3 and TRBJ1-5; the D is unclear. Germline V CDR1 and CDR2: LGHNA, YSLEER. The CDR3 extends over 15 amino acids. V was shortened by 0 bases and J by 2 bases, with 8 bases between the two germline ends.

With regard to this clonotype: Germline is not matched at one junction end, which may reflect a read error. The V call is TRBV5-8, the J call TRBJ2-2, with 11 bases that match TRBD2. Germline loops: CDR1 SGHTS, CDR2 YDEGEE. The CDR3 extends over 17 amino acids. CDR3 in DNA: TGTGCCAGCAGCTTACCGGGACTAGCGGCGAACACCTGGGAGCTGTTTTTT. It codes for CASSLPGLAANTWELFF.

The chain has TRBV7-2 and TRBJ2-1; 8 bases line up with TRBD1. Trimming removed 2 bases from V and 4 bases from J; junction bases left unmatched: 4. Germline V gene data show CDR1 as SGHTA and CDR2 as FQGNSA. The CDR3 is 15 amino acids. The CDR3 loop is CASSLSQGAYNEQFF. The DNA for the CDR3 is TGTGCCAGCAGCTTAAGTCAGGGGGCGTACAATGAGCAGTTCTTC.

This chain joins TRBV5-4 and TRBJ2-7; D remains ambiguous. The CDR3 sequence is 14 residues long. Germline-derived CDR1 and CDR2 are SGHNT and YYREEE (reference sequence). V was pared by 2 bases and J by 0 bases, with 9 bases between. For the CDR3, the DNA is TGTGCCAGCAGCTTCAACGGCAACTCCTACGAGCAGTACTTC. Translated, it gives CASSFNGNSYEQYF.

The table lists this clonotype with a few counts. This rearrangement joins TRBV5-4 to TRBJ1-1, with TRBD1 as a possible D gene (5 bases). Trimming took off 2 bases at V and 1 base at J, with 9 bases between the two ends. Germline CDR1 reads SGHNT; CDR2 reads YYREEE (reference sequence). The CDR3 has 14 amino acids. The CDR3 sequence is CASSFAGQNTEAFF. CDR3 DNA sequence: TGTGCCAGCAGCTTTGCAGGGCAGAACACTGAAGCTTTCTTT.

V gene TRBV28 combines with J gene TRBJ2-1, with a tentative D call TRBD2 (7 bases). Trimming removed 7 bases from V and 7 bases from J, with 14 bases in between. In germline, CDR1 is MDHEN, CDR2 SYDVKM. CDR3 length equals 13 residues. This chain's CDR3 is CASMGGARNEQFF. The CDR3, as DNA: TGTGCCAGCATGGGGGGGGCGAGGAATGAGCAGTTCTTC.

The DNA for the CDR3 is TGTGCCAGCGGACAGCGAGTATATGGCTACACCTTC. It translates to CASGQRVYGYTF. J is TRBJ1-2 and V is TRBV6-5; weak D call: TRBD1 (6 bases). The V end was cut by 8 bases, the J end by 5 bases, with 12 bases between. The CDR3 runs 12 residues. CDR1 is MNHEY, CDR2 SVGAGI, per germline.

The chain joins TRBV4-1 to TRBJ2-2; D gene ambiguous. This CDR3 has 14 amino acids. With 4 bases removed from V and 3 bases from J, the gap between germline ends came to 9 bases. Germline CDR1 reads MGHRA; CDR2 reads YSYEKL. The chain's CDR3 is CASSLYGDTGELFF. CDR3 sequence (DNA): TGCGCCAGCAGCCTCTATGGGGACACCGGGGAGCTGTTTTTT.

In this sample, this clonotype turned up a few times. This chain links TRBV2 with TRBJ2-7, with 8 bases identical to TRBD1. Germline loops: CDR1 SNHLY, CDR2 FYNNEI. The J segment lost 2 bases and the V segment lost 8 bases, leaving 8 bases of the junction unmatched. The CDR3 length is 14 residues. CDR3: CASERDRLTYEQYF. In DNA form, the CDR3 reads TGTGCCAGCGAAAGGGACAGGCTCACCTACGAGCAGTACTTC. Variable domain in full (rest from reference TRBV2 and TRBJ2-7): EPEVTQTPSHQVTQMGQEVILRCVPISNHLYFYWYRQILGQKVEFLVSFYNNEISEKSEIFDDQFSVERPDGSNFTLKIRSTKLEDSAMYFCASERDRLTYEQYFGPGTRLTVT.

The V gene is TRBV28, the J gene TRBJ1-1; 8 bases fit TRBD1. Germline loops: CDR1 MDHEN, CDR2 SYDVKM. Trimming took 7 bases from V and 3 from J; bases not matched to a gene: 7. The CDR3 extends over 14 amino acids. The CDR3 sequence is CASTLDREYTEAFF. CDR3 sequence (DNA): TGTGCCAGCACCCTGGACAGGGAGTACACTGAAGCTTTCTTT.

A note on this clonotype: Possible read error: a much larger clone is one base away. The chain combines TRBV20-1 with TRBJ2-5; TRBD2 matches at 8 bases. The trim removed 3 bases at V and 4 bases at J, leaving 7 bases unmatched. This CDR3 has 14 residues. Per the germline V gene, CDR1 is DFQATT and CDR2 is SNEGSKA (reference sequence). The CDR3 is CSARRIGGGETQYF. DNA for the CDR3: TGCAGTGCTAGGCGGATCGGGGGGGGAGAGACCCAGTACTTC.

The chain recombines TRBV20-1 with TRBJ1-3; TRBD1 aligns across 9 bases. V gave up 5 bases and J gave up 3 bases; unmatched junction bases: 11. The germline V gene has CDR1 DFQATT and CDR2 SNEGSKA (reference sequence). The length of the CDR3 is 16 residues. The CDR3 here is CSAHRPGQGFGNTIYF. CDR3 in DNA: TGCAGTGCTCATAGACCGGGACAGGGATTTGGAAACACCATATATTTT.

The V call is TRBV7-2, the J call TRBJ1-4; 8 nucleotides align to TRBD1. Trimming took 0 bases from V and 8 from J; bases not matched to a gene: 5. This CDR3 has 15 residues. Germline CDR1 is SGHTA and CDR2 is FQGNSA. CDR3 sequence: CASSLAETGVEKLFF. The CDR3 coding sequence is TGTGCCAGCAGCTTAGCGGAGACAGGGGTCGAAAAACTGTTTTTT. The complete variable domain, with remaining parts taken from reference TRBV7-2 and TRBJ1-4, reads GAGVSQSPSNKVTEKGKDVELRCDPISGHTALYWYRQSLGQGLEFLIYFQGNSAPDKSGLPSDRFSAERTGGSVSTLTIQRTQQEDSAVYLCASSLAETGVEKLFFGSGTQLSVL.

J is TRBJ2-7 and V is TRBV18; D is unresolved. CDR1 is KGHSH, CDR2 LQKENI, per germline. The CDR3 loop spans 17 amino acids. V lost 1 base to trimming and J lost 0 bases, with 16 bases between them. Here the CDR3 DNA reads TGTGCCAGCTCACCACTTGCCCCTGGTAGTAGCTCCTACGAGCAGTACGTC. Its protein product is CASSPLAPGSSSYEQYV.

The gene calls are TRBV19 and TRBJ2-7; no reliable D call. The CDR3 is 13 amino acids. CDR1 and CDR2 (germline): LNHDA, SQIVND (reference sequence). V gave up 6 bases and J gave up 4 bases, with 13 bases separating them. CDR3 amino acids: CASSVEVRYEQYF. The CDR3 DNA reads TGTGCCAGTAGCGTTGAAGTCCGGTACGAGCAGTACTTC.